This T cell receptor (beta chain) was found in a study of T cells in Graves' hyperthyroidism and ophthalmopathy. This clonotype has at least ten counts. Germline V gene data show CDR1 as SNHLY and CDR2 as FYNNEI. CDR3 size: 17 residues. V gave up 3 bases and J gave up 7 bases; unmatched junction bases: 12. From RNA transcripts, TCR beta CDR3 regions were amplified. HTBI primers were used for first-round RT-PCR of the TCR CDR3. TCRdb passed the multiplex PCR reads through MiXCR, listing each CDR3 protein once. The sample holds 500,000 or so distinct CDR3 sequences, 17% seen once. This clonotype originated in a woman under 30 with Graves' ophthalmopathy. Sequencing was done on a sample of blood. The chain links TRBV2 to TRBJ2-1, with 10 bases fitting TRBD2. The CDR3 is CASSDPASGGKLNEQFF. CDR3 DNA: TGTGCCAGCAGTGATCCAGCTAGCGGGGGCAAGTTGAATGAGCAGTTCTTC.